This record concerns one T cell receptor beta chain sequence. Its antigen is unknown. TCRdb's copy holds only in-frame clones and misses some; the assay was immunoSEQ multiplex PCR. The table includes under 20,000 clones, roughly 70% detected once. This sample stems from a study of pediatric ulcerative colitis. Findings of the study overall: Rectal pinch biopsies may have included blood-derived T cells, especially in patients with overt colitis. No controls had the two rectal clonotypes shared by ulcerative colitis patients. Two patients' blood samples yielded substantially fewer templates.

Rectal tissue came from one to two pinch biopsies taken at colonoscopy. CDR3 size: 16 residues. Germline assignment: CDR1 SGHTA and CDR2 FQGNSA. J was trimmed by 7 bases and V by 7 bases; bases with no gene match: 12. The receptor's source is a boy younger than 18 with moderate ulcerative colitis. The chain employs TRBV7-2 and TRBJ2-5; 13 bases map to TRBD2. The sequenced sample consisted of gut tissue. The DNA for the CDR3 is TGTGCCAGCACCAATACCCCCACTAGCGGGAGGGGGACCCAGTACTTC. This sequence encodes CASTNTPTSGRGTQYF.